This T cell receptor (beta chain) was documented in a study of blood T cells in healthy people across ages. The CDR3 is made up of 14 amino acids. CDR1 is MNHEY and CDR2 is SMNVEV in the germline V gene (reference sequence). J gave up 12 bases and V 6 bases, and 12 bases lay outside the gene matches. Every participating donor contributed about 10 milliliters of peripheral blood through a draw. Primers used in a second PCR of roughly 6 to 12 cycles were a sample-barcoded 5' primer and a J-beta primer mix. From the 5' RACE reads, TCRdb called clonotypes with MiXCR, one entry per CDR3 protein. Of 1.5 million to 2 million distinct CDR3 sequences listed, roughly 30% are singletons. Overall study results and limits: There was no known CMV status for donors, so expanded clonotype changes were possibly confounded. Diversity figures derived from one million T cells were judged to underestimate the true value.

Regarding this clonotype: Its antigen is currently unknown.

This receptor was identified in a woman in her twenties or thirties in good health. The chain recombines TRBV27 with TRBJ1-4; 8 bases are a match to TRBD1. Sequenced sample: blood. The CDR3 DNA follows: TGTGCCAGCAGAAAACTGGACAGGGAAAGGGAACTGTTTTTT. Amino acids: CASRKLDRERELFF.